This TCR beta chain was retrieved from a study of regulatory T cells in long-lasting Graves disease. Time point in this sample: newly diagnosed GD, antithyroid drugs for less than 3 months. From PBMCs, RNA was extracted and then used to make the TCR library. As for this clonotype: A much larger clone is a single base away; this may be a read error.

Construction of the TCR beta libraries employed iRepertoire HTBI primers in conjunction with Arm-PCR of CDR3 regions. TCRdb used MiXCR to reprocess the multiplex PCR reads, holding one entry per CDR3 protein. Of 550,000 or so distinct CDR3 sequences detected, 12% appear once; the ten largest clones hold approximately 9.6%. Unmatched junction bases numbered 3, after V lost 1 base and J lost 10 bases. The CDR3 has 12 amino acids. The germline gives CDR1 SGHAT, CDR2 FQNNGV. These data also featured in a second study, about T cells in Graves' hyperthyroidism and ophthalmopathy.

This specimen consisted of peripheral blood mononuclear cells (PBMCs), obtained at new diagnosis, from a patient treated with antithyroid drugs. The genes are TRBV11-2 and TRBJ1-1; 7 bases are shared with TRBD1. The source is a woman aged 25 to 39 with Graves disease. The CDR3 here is CASSLAGGGAFF. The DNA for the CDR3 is TGTGCCAGCAGCTTAGCAGGGGGGGGAGCTTTCTTT.